The T cell receptor (beta chain) under discussion was sequenced for a study of a mutant IDH1 vaccine in newly diagnosed glioma. Looking at the study overall: At weeks 1, 3, 5, 7, 11, 15, 19 and 23, patients received a vaccination, eight in all. Patients had received radiotherapy, temozolomide, or both previously, most receiving both.

In the case of this clone: Its antigen is as yet unknown.

Libraries were prepared by immunoSEQ multiplex PCR; TCRdb keeps only in-frame clonotypes and omits some of them. Of approximately 79,000 clones listed, approximately 89% are singletons. Study-level points and caveats: Any relationship between pseudoprogression and changes in top peripheral T cell clonotypes seemed absent. Vaccine-induced immune responses were detected in roughly 93% of patients.

Time point indicated: week 23, last vaccination. Vaccination used 300 ug of mutant IDH1 20-mer peptide per dose, with topical imiquimod. Germline loops: CDR1 MDHEN, CDR2 SYDVKM. The CDR3 has 16 residues. V was clipped by 2 bases and J by 0 bases; unmatched bases: 5. Here the sequenced sample was PBMCs, taken from a glioma patient whose treatment included an IDH1 peptide vaccine. This chain links TRBV28 with TRBJ2-3, with 7 bases matching TRBD2. The TCR originated in a woman aged 50 to 60 with glioma. The CDR3 DNA is TGTGCCAGCAGTTTAATAGCTAGCGGTAGCACAGATACGCAGTATTTT. Its translation: CASSLIASGSTDTQYF.